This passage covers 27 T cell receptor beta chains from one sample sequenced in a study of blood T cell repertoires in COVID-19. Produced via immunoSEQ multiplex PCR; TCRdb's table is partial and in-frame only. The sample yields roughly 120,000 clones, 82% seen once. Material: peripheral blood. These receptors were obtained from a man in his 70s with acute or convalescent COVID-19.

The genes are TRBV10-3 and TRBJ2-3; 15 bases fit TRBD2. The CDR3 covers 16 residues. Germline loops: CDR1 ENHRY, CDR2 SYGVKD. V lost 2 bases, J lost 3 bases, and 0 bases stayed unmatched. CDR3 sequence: CAISEGTSGRTDTQYF. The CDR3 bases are TGTGCCATCAGTGAGGGGACTAGCGGGAGGACAGATACGCAGTATTTT.

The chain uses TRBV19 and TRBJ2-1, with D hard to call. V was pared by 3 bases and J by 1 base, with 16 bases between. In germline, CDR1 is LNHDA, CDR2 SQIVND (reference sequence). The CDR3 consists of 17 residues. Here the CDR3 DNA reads TGTGCCAGTAGTATCGGATCAACGCTGAGGTCCTACAATGAGCAGTTCTTC. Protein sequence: CASSIGSTLRSYNEQFF.

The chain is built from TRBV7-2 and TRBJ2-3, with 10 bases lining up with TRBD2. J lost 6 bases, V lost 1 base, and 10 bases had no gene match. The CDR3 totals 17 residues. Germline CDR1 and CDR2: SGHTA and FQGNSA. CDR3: CASSLGTSGSSGDTQYF. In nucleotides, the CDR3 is TGTGCCAGCAGCTTAGGGACTAGCGGCTCCTCAGGGGATACGCAGTATTTT. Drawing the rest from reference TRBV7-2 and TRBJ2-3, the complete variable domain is GAGVSQSPSNKVTEKGKDVELRCDPISGHTALYWYRQSLGQGLEFLIYFQGNSAPDKSGLPSDRFSAERTGGSVSTLTIQRTQQEDSAVYLCASSLGTSGSSGDTQYFGPGTRLTVL.

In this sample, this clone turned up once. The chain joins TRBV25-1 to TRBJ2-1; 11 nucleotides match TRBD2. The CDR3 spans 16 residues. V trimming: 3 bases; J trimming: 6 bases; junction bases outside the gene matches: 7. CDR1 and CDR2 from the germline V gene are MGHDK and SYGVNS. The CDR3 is CASSDPTSGAFNEQFF. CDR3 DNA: TGTGCCAGCAGTGACCCGACTAGCGGGGCGTTCAATGAGCAGTTCTTC. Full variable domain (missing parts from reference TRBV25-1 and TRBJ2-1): EADIYQTPRYLVIGTGKKITLECSQTMGHDKMYWYQQDPGMELHLIHYSYGVNSTEKGDLSSESTVSRIRTEHFPLTLESARPSHTSQYLCASSDPTSGAFNEQFFGPGTRLTVL.

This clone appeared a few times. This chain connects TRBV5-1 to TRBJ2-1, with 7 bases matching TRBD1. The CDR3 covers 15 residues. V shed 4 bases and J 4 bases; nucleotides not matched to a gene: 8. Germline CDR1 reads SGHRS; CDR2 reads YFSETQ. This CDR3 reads CASSKGQSTYNEQFF. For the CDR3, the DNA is TGCGCCAGCAGCAAGGGACAGTCAACATACAATGAGCAGTTCTTC.

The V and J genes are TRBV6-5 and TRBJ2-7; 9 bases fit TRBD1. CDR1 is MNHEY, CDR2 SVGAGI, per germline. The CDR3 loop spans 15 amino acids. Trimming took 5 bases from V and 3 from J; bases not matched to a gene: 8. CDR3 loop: CASSPPGQGVYEQYF. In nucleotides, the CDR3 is TGTGCCAGCAGTCCCCCGGGACAGGGTGTCTACGAGCAGTACTTC.

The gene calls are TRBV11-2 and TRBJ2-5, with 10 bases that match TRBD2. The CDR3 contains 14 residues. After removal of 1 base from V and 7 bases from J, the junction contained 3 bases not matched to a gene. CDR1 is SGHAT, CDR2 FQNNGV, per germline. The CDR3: CASSLGAGGRTQYF. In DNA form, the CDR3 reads TGTGCCAGCAGCTTAGGAGCGGGAGGGCGGACCCAGTACTTC.

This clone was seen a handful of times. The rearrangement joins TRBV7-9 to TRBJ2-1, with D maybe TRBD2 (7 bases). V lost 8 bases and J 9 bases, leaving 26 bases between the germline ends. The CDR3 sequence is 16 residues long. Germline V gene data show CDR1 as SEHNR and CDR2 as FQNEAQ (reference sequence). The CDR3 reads CASLDLRGGPVAEQFF. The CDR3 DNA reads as TGTGCCAGCCTAGACCTAAGGGGGGGGCCGGTGGCTGAGCAGTTCTTC. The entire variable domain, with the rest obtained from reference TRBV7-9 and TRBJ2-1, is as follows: DTGVSQNPRHKITKRGQNVTFRCDPISEHNRLYWYRQTLGQGPEFLTYFQNEAQLEKSRLLSDRFSAERPKGSFSTLEIQRTEQGDSAMYLCASLDLRGGPVAEQFFGPGTRLTVL.

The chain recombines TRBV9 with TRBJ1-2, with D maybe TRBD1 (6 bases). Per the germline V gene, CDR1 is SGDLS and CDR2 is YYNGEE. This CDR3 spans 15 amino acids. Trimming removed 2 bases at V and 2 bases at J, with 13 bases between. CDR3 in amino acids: CASSVDRRGNYGYTF. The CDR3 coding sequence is TGTGCCAGCAGCGTCGACAGGAGAGGAAACTATGGCTACACCTTC.

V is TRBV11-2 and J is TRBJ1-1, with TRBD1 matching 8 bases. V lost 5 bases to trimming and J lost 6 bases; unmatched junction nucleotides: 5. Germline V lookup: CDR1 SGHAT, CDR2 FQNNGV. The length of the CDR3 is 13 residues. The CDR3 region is CASSKTGDPEAFF. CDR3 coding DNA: TGTGCCAGCAGCAAGACAGGGGACCCTGAAGCTTTCTTT. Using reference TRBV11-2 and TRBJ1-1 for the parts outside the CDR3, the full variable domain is EAGVAQSPRYKIIEKRQSVAFWCNPISGHATLYWYQQILGQGPKLLIQFQNNGVVDDSQLPKDRFSAERLKGVDSTLKIQPAKLEDSAVYLCASSKTGDPEAFFGQGTRLTVV.

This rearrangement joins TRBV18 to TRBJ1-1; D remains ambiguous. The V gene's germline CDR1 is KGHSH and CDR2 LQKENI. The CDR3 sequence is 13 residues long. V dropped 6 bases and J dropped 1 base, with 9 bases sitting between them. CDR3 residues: CASSAEPNTEAFF. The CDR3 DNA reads TGTGCCAGCTCTGCAGAACCGAACACTGAAGCTTTCTTT.

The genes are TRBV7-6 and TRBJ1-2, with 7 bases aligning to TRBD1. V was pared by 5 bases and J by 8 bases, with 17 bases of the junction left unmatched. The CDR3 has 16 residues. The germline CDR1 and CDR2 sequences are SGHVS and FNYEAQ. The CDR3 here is CASSPGQAAIGPGYTF. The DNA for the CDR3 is TGTGCCAGCAGCCCTGGACAGGCGGCGATCGGTCCAGGCTACACCTTC.

CDR3 nucleotides: TGTGCCAGCAGCGAAAGACGACAGGGACCACCGAACACCGGGGAGCTGTTTTTT. Amino acid sequence: CASSERRQGPPNTGELFF. This rearrangement joins TRBV21-1 to TRBJ2-2; the table's TRBD1 call for D was not verified on the DNA. TRBV21-1 is reported as a pseudogene. The CDR3 runs 18 residues.

The CDR3 region is CASSQEGAGGRNEQFF. CDR3 in DNA: TGTGCCAGCAGCCAAGAAGGAGCGGGGGGGCGCAATGAGCAGTTCTTC. The chain uses TRBV3-1 (or the pseudogene TRBV3-2) and TRBJ2-1; 10 nucleotides agree with TRBD2. Per germline, CDR1 LGHDT and CDR2 YNNKEL (reference sequence). V dropped 0 bases and J dropped 6; count of bases not matched to a gene: 5. The CDR3 contains 16 residues.

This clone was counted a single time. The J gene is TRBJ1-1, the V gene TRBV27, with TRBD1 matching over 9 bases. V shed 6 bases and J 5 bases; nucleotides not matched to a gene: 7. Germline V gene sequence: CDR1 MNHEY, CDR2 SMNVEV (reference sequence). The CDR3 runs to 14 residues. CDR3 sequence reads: CASRKPGQGTEAFF. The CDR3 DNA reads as TGTGCCAGCAGGAAACCGGGACAGGGTACTGAAGCTTTCTTT.

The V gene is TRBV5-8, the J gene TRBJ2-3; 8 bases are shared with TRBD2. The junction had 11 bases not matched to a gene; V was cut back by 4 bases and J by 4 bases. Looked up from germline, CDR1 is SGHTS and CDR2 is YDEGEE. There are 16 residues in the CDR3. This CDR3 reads CASSPLGGAEADTQYF. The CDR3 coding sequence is TGTGCCAGCAGCCCCCTCGGGGGGGCCGAGGCAGATACGCAGTATTTT.

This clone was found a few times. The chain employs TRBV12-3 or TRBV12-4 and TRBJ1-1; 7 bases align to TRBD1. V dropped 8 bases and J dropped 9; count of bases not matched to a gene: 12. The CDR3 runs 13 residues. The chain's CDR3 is CASGLAGQQKAFF. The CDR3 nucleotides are TGTGCCAGCGGCCTGGCGGGACAGCAAAAAGCTTTCTTT.

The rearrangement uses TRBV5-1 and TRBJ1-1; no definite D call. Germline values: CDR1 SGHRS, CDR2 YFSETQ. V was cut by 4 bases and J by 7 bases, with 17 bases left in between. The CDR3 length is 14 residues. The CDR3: CASSDYGLGVEAFF. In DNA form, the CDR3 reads TGCGCCAGCAGCGACTATGGGCTCGGGGTTGAAGCTTTCTTT.

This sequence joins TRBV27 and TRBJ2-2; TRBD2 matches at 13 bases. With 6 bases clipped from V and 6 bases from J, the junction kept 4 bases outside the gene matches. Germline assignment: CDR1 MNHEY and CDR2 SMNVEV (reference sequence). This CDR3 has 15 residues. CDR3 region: CASRRTSGSAGELFF. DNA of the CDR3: TGTGCCAGCAGGAGGACTAGCGGGAGTGCCGGGGAGCTGTTTTTT.

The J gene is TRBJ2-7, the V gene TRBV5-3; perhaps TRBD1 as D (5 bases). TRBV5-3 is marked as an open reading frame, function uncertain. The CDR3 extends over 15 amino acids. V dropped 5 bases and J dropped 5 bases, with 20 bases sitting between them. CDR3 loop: CARRLTGTGRDEQYF. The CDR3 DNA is TGTGCCAGAAGGCTAACAGGCACGGGCCGGGACGAGCAGTACTTC.

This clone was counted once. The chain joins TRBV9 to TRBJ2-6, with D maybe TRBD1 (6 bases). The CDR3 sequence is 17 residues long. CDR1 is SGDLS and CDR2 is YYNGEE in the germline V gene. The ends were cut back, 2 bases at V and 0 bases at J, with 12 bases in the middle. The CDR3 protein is CASSVGAWVSGANVLTF. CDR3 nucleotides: TGTGCCAGCAGCGTGGGGGCCTGGGTCTCTGGGGCCAACGTCCTGACTTTC.

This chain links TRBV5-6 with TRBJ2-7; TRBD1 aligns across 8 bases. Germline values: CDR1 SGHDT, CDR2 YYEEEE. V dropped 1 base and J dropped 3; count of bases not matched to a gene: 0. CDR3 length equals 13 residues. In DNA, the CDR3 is TGTGCCAGCAGCTTGACAGGGGGCTACGAGCAGTACTTC. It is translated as CASSLTGGYEQYF.

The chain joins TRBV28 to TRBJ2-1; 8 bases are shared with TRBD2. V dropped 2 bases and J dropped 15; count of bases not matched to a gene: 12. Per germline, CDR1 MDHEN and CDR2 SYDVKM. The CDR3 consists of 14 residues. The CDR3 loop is CASSLSSGRKDRFF. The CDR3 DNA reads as TGTGCCAGCAGTTTAAGCAGCGGGAGAAAGGATCGGTTCTTC.

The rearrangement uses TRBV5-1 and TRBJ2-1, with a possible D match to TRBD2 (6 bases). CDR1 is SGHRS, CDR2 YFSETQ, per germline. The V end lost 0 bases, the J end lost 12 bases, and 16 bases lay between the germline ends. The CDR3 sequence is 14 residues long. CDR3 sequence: CASSLGKEGQGQFF. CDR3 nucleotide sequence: TGCGCCAGCAGCTTGGGAAAGGAGGGGCAAGGGCAGTTCTTC.

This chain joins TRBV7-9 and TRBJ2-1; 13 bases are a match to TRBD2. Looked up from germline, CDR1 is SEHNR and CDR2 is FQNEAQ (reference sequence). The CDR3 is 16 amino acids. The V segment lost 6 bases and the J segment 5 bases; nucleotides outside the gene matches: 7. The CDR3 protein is CASSPRTSGRNNEQFF. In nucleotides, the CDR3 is TGTGCCAGCAGTCCGCGGACTAGCGGGAGAAACAATGAGCAGTTCTTC.

CDR3 loop: CASSPRVGANTEAFF. CDR3 bases: TGTGCCAGCAGCCCCCGGGTAGGAGCGAACACTGAAGCTTTCTTT. The chain recombines TRBV9 with TRBJ1-1; no clear D. V was cut by 4 bases and J by 1 base, with 14 bases left in between. CDR1 is SGDLS, CDR2 YYNGEE, per germline. CDR3 length equals 15 residues.

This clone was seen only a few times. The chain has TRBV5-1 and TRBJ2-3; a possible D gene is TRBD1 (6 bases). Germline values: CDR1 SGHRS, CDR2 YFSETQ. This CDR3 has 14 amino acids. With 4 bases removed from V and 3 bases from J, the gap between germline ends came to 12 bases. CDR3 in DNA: TGCGCCAGCAGCCTGGCCCAGGGGACAGATACGCAGTATTTT. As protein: CASSLAQGTDTQYF.